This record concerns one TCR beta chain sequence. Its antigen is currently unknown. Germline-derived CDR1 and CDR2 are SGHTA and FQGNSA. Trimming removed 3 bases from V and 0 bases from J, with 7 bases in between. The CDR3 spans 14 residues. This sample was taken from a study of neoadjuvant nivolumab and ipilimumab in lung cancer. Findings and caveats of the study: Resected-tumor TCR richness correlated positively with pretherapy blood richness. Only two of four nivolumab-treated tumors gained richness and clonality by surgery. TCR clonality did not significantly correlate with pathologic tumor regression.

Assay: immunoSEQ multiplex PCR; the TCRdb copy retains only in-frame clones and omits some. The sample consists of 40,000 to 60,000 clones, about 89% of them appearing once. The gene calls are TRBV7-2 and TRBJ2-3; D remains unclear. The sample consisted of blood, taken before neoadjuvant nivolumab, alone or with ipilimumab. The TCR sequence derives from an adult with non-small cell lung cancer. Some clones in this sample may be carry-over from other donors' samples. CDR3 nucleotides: TGTGCCAGCAGCTTCTGGAAAAGCACAGATACGCAGTATTTT. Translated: CASSFWKSTDTQYF.